These 15 T cell receptor beta chains were sequenced from one sample in a study of Ad26.COV2.S vaccination and SARS-CoV-2 variants. The method was immunoSEQ multiplex PCR; TCRdb's version includes in-frame clones alone and lacks a portion of them. The sample includes about 350,000 clones, around 89% of them seen just once. Treatment indicated: roughly 20 received Ad26.COV2.S at low or high dose, single or two shots; five or six received placebo; per-sample allocation not given. Samples came from day 63 after the first vaccine or placebo injection. The sample was peripheral blood, taken in a trial of Ad26.COV2.S vaccine versus placebo. Receptors were obtained from a person aged 18 to 65 who received the Ad26.COV2.S COVID-19 vaccine or a placebo.

This sequence joins TRBV11-2 and TRBJ2-7, with D perhaps assigned TRBD1 or TRBD2 (6 bases each). There are 14 residues in the CDR3. V lost 1 base and J 4 bases, leaving 11 bases between the germline ends. From germline, CDR1 is SGHAT and CDR2 FQNNGV. CDR3 coding DNA: TGTGCCAGCAGCTTAGGGCAGGGGAGGTACGAGCAGTACTTC. It specifies CASSLGQGRYEQYF.

The chain couples TRBV7-3 to TRBJ2-5; 8 bases map to TRBD1. The V gene end was trimmed by 4 bases and the J gene end by 2 bases; junction bases not matched to a gene: 12. Germline CDR1 SGHTA, CDR2 FQGTGA. This CDR3 has 17 amino acids. CDR3 residues: CASSSKDRVGWQETQYF. The CDR3 bases are TGTGCCAGCAGCTCGAAGGACAGGGTAGGATGGCAAGAGACCCAGTACTTC.

This chain links TRBV5-1 with TRBJ2-2; D not resolved. The germline V gene has CDR1 SGHRS and CDR2 YFSETQ. The CDR3 spans 12 residues. V lost 3 bases and J 1 base, leaving 1 base between the germline ends. CDR3 in amino acids: CASSWNTGELFF. CDR3 in DNA: TGCGCCAGCAGCTGGAACACCGGGGAGCTGTTTTTT.

The genes are TRBV11-2 and TRBJ1-1; tentatively, D is TRBD1 (5 bases). CDR3 length: 18 amino acids. V lost 6 bases and J lost 0, with 23 bases in between. Germline-derived CDR1 and CDR2 are SGHAT and FQNNGV. The CDR3 protein is CASRGWGGKSGVNTEAFF. Written as DNA, the CDR3 is TGTGCCAGCAGAGGCTGGGGGGGAAAGTCCGGGGTGAACACTGAAGCTTTCTTT. Drawing the rest from reference TRBV11-2 and TRBJ1-1, the complete variable domain is EAGVAQSPRYKIIEKRQSVAFWCNPISGHATLYWYQQILGQGPKLLIQFQNNGVVDDSQLPKDRFSAERLKGVDSTLKIQPAKLEDSAVYLCASRGWGGKSGVNTEAFFGQGTRLTVV.

The chain couples TRBV18 to TRBJ1-1; the D is unclear. The CDR3 sequence is 13 residues long. Looked up from germline, CDR1 is KGHSH and CDR2 is LQKENI. V lost 3 bases and J 1 base, leaving 6 bases between the germline ends. DNA of the CDR3: TGTGCCAGCTCACCCGGGAAGAACACTGAAGCTTTCTTT. Translating gives CASSPGKNTEAFF.

V gene TRBV19 combines with J gene TRBJ2-7; no definite D call. The CDR3 consists of 12 residues. Germline values: CDR1 LNHDA, CDR2 SQIVND (reference sequence). Trimming cost V 3 bases and J 6 bases, with 9 bases left between them. The CDR3 DNA reads as TGTGCCAGTAGTATCGGCAGCCTCGAGCAGTACTTC. This encodes CASSIGSLEQYF.

The chain carries TRBV25-1 and TRBJ2-5; D remains unclear. CDR1 is MGHDK and CDR2 is SYGVNS in the germline V gene. The CDR3 covers 12 residues. Trimming took off 7 bases at V and 7 bases at J, with 13 bases between the two ends. The CDR3 region has the DNA TGTGCCAGCACCGCCGCCGGTGGGACCCAGTACTTC. Its translation is CASTAAGGTQYF.

The chain combines TRBV30 with TRBJ1-2; 8 nucleotides line up with TRBD1. Germline V CDR1 and CDR2: GTSNPN, SVGIG (reference sequence). J was trimmed by 3 bases and V by 7 bases; bases with no gene match: 1. The CDR3 consists of 11 residues. In nucleotides, the CDR3 is TGTGCCTTGGGACAGGACTATGGCTACACCTTC. Encoded protein: CALGQDYGYTF.

The V and J genes are TRBV6-5 and TRBJ2-7, with D tentatively TRBD2 (6 bases). Germline-derived CDR1 and CDR2 are MNHEY and SVGAGI. This CDR3 spans 14 amino acids. V dropped 0 bases and J dropped 6 bases, with 12 bases sitting between them. In DNA form, the CDR3 reads TGTGCCAGCAGTTACTCGTCGGGGGACGGCGAGCAGTACTTC. It yields the protein CASSYSSGDGEQYF.

This clone was seen only once. This sequence joins TRBV30 and TRBJ2-3; no firm D call. Germline CDR1 GTSNPN, CDR2 SVGIG (reference sequence). The CDR3 spans 13 residues. V shed 3 bases and J shed 3 bases, with 10 bases lying between them. CDR3 protein: CAWRPIWTDTQYF. The CDR3 DNA is TGTGCCTGGAGACCGATCTGGACAGATACGCAGTATTTT.

The rearrangement joins TRBV6-5 to TRBJ2-5; D is perhaps TRBD1 (6 bases). The CDR3 runs to 14 residues. Germline assignment: CDR1 MNHEY and CDR2 SVGAGI. V lost 6 bases and J lost 5, with 16 bases in between. The CDR3 here is CASRNLQGRETQYF. CDR3 coding DNA: TGTGCCAGCAGAAACTTACAGGGTCGGGAGACCCAGTACTTC.

V is TRBV28 and J is TRBJ2-6, with 8 positions matching TRBD1. Germline lookup yields CDR1 MDHEN and CDR2 SYDVKM. J lost 0 bases, V lost 6 bases, and 7 bases had no gene match. The CDR3 loop spans 17 amino acids. The CDR3 DNA is TGTGCCAGCAGATCCGGGACAGGTCTCTCTGGGGCCAACGTCCTGACTTTC. Translated, it gives CASRSGTGLSGANVLTF.

The chain carries TRBV5-4 and TRBJ2-1, with 10 nucleotides matching TRBD2. Germline V gene data show CDR1 as SGHNT and CDR2 as YYREEE (reference sequence). The junction had 6 bases not matched to a gene; V was cut back by 3 bases and J by 6 bases. The CDR3 sequence is 15 residues long. CDR3 in DNA: TGTGCCAGCAGCTCGAGCGGGGGGGCCGGCAATGAGCAGTTCTTC. This translates into CASSSSGGAGNEQFF.

The rearrangement joins TRBV12-3 or TRBV12-4 to TRBJ2-2, with D possibly being TRBD1 (5 bases). V lost 6 bases to trimming and J lost 6 bases, with 8 bases between them. This CDR3 contains 12 residues. This chain's CDR3 is CASRQGSGELFF. DNA of the CDR3: TGTGCCAGCAGGCAGGGTTCCGGGGAGCTGTTTTTT.

This chain uses TRBV18 with TRBJ1-3; D not certain. Germline V gene sequence: CDR1 KGHSH, CDR2 LQKENI. The V end lost 2 bases, the J end lost 2 bases, and 10 bases lay between the germline ends. This CDR3 has 15 amino acids. For the CDR3, the DNA is TGTGCCAGCTCACCAACAACCCTGGCTGGAAACACCATATATTTT. This sequence encodes CASSPTTLAGNTIYF.